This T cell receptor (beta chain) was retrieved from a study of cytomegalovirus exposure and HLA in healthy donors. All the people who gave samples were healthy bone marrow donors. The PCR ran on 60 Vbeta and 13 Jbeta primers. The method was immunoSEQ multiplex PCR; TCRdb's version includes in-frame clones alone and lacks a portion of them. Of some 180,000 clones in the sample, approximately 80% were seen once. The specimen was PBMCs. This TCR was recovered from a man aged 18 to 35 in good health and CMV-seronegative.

CDR3 in amino acids: CASSLGQGREAFF. The CDR3 region has the DNA TGTGCCAGCAGCTTAGGGCAGGGGAGGGAGGCTTTCTTT. The chain links TRBV7-9 to TRBJ1-1; a weak D match, TRBD1 (6 bases). Germline V gene lookup returns CDR1 SEHNR and CDR2 FQNEAQ (reference sequence). The CDR3 consists of 13 residues. V dropped 1 base and J dropped 11 bases, with 14 bases sitting between them. The variable domain in full, completed from reference TRBV7-9 and TRBJ1-1, reads DTGVSQNPRHKITKRGQNVTFRCDPISEHNRLYWYRQTLGQGPEFLTYFQNEAQLEKSRLLSDRFSAERPKGSFSTLEIQRTEQGDSAMYLCASSLGQGREAFFGQGTRLTVV.